This TCR beta chain appears in the sequencing data of a study of blood T cell repertoires in COVID-19. From germline, CDR1 is SNHLY and CDR2 FYNNEI. Trimming took off 6 bases at V and 2 bases at J, with 14 bases between the two ends. The CDR3 loop spans 15 amino acids. Patients in Seattle were enrolled during active infection, then followed longitudinally. The assay was immunoSEQ multiplex PCR, and TCRdb's table has in-frame clones only and misses some. The data hold some 300,000 clones, with approximately 90% observed a single time. The genes are TRBV2 and TRBJ2-1, with D perhaps TRBD2 (5 bases). Sequences were obtained from peripheral blood. The TCR originated in a woman aged 45-60 years with COVID-19, enrolled during active disease. CDR3 residues: CASSPRGLTYNEQFF. The CDR3 region has the DNA TGTGCCAGCAGCCCACGGGGTCTCACCTACAATGAGCAGTTCTTC.